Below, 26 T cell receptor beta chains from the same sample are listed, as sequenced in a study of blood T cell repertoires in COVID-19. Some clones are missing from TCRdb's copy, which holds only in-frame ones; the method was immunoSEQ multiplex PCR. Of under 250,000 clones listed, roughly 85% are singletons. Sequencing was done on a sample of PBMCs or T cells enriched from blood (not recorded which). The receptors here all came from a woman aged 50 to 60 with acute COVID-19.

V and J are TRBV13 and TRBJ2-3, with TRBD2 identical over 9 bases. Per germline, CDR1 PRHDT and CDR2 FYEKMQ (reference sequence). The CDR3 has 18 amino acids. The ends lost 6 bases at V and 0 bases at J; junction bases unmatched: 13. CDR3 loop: CASSSSGGGAPSTDTQYF. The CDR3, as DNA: TGTGCCAGCAGTTCATCTGGCGGGGGGGCCCCTAGCACAGATACGCAGTATTTT.

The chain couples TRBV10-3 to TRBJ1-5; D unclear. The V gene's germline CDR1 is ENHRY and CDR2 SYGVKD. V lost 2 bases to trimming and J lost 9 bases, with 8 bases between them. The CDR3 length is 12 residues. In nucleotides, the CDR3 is TGTGCCATCAGTGAGACGGAGTTGCCCCAGCATTTT. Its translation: CAISETELPQHF.

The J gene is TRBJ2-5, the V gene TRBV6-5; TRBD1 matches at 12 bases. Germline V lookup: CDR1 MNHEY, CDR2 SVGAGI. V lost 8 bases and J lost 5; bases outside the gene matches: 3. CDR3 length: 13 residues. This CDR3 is CASRDRGRETQYF. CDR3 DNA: TGTGCCAGCCGGGACAGGGGGCGGGAGACCCAGTACTTC.

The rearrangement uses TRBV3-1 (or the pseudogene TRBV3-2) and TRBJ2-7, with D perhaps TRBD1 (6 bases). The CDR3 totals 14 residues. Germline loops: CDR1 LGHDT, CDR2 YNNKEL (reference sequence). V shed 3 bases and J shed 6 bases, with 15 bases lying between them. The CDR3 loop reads CASSQNREPGEQYF. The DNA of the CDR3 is TGTGCCAGCAGCCAGAACAGGGAACCGGGCGAGCAGTACTTC.

The CDR3 DNA is TGTGCCAGCAGTGTAAGTGTACAGGGGCATCAGCCCCAGCATTTT. It specifies CASSVSVQGHQPQHF. This chain connects TRBV2 to TRBJ1-5; 7 positions match TRBD1. The CDR3 has 15 residues. Germline V CDR1 and CDR2: SNHLY, FYNNEI. V lost 4 bases to trimming and J lost 5 bases; unmatched junction nucleotides: 8.

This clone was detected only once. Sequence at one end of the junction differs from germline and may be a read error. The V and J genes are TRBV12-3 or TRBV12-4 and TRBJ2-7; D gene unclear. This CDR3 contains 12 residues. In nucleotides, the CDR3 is TGTGCCAGCAGTCTCCGGTCCTTCGAGCAGTACTTC. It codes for CASSLRSFEQYF.

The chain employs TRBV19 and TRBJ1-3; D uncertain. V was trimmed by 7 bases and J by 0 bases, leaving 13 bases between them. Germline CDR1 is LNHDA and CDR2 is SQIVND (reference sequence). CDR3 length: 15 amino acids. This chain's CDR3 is CASIPLEASGNTIYF. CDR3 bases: TGTGCCAGTATCCCGTTAGAGGCCTCTGGAAACACCATATATTTT.

The CDR3 here is CASSLTAGLPDTQYF. CDR3 nucleotide sequence: TGCGCCAGCAGCTTGACGGCAGGTCTGCCCGATACGCAGTATTTT. This chain links TRBV5-1 with TRBJ2-3; unclear D gene. The germline V gene has CDR1 SGHRS and CDR2 YFSETQ. This CDR3 has 15 residues. V lost 1 base, J lost 6 bases, and 15 bases lay in between. Using reference TRBV5-1 and TRBJ2-3 for the parts outside the CDR3, the full variable domain is KAGVTQTPRYLIKTRGQQVTLSCSPISGHRSVSWYQQTPGQGLQFLFEYFSETQRNKGNFPGRFSGRQFSNSRSEMNVSTLELGDSALYLCASSLTAGLPDTQYFGPGTRLTVL.

The CDR3 here is CASSPQDTFSGNTIYF. The CDR3 DNA follows: TGTGCCAGCTCACCTCAAGACACATTCTCTGGAAACACCATATATTTT. V and J are TRBV18 and TRBJ1-3, with D hard to call. The CDR3 contains 16 residues. V was pared by 3 bases and J by 0 bases, with 12 bases between. Per germline, CDR1 KGHSH and CDR2 LQKENI.

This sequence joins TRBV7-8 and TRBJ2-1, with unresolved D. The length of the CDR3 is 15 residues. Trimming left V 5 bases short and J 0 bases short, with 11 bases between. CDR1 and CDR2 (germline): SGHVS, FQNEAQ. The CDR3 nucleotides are TGTGCCAGCAGCCCACAGCCGAGCTCCTACAATGAGCAGTTCTTC. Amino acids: CASSPQPSSYNEQFF.

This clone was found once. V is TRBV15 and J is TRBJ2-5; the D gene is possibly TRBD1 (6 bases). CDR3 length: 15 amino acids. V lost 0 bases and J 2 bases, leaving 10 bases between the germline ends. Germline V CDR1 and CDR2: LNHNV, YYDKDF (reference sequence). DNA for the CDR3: TGTGCCACCAGCAGAGAGGGGACAAGACAAGAGACCCAGTACTTC. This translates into CATSREGTRQETQYF.

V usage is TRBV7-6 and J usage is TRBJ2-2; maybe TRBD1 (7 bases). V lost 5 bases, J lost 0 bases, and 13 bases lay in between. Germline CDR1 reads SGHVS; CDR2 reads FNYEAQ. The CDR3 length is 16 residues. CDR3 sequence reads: CASSPRGTANTGELFF. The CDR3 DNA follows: TGTGCCAGCAGCCCTCGGGGGACAGCGAACACCGGGGAGCTGTTTTTT.

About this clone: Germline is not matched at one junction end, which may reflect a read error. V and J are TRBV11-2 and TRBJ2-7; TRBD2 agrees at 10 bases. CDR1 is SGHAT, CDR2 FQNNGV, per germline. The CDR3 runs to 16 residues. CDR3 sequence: CASSLAASGGSSEQYF. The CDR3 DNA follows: TGTGCCAGCAGCTTAGCCGCTAGCGGGGGTTCCTCCGAGCAGTACTTC.

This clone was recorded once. CDR3 coding DNA: TGTGCCAGCAGTTCCAGCTATGGCTACACCTTC. Translation: CASSSSYGYTF. J is TRBJ1-2 and V is TRBV28; no definite D call. CDR1 is MDHEN, CDR2 SYDVKM, per germline. The CDR3 loop spans 11 amino acids. Trimming took 4 bases from V and 4 from J, leaving 4 bases between them.

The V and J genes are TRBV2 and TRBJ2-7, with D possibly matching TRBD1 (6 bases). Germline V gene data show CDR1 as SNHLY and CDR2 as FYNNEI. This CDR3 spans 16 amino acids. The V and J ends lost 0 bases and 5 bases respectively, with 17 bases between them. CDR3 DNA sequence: TGTGCCAGCAGTGAAGCTCTCAGGACAGACAGCAACGAGCAGTACTTC. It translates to CASSEALRTDSNEQYF. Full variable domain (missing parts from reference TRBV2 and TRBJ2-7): EPEVTQTPSHQVTQMGQEVILRCVPISNHLYFYWYRQILGQKVEFLVSFYNNEISEKSEIFDDQFSVERPDGSNFTLKIRSTKLEDSAMYFCASSEALRTDSNEQYFGPGTRLTVT.

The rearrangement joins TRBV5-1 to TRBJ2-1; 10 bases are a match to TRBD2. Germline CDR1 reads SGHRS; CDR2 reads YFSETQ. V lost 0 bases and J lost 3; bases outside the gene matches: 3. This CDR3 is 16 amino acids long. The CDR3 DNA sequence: TGCGCCAGCAGCTTGGTAGCGGGGGGTAACTACAATGAGCAGTTCTTC. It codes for CASSLVAGGNYNEQFF.

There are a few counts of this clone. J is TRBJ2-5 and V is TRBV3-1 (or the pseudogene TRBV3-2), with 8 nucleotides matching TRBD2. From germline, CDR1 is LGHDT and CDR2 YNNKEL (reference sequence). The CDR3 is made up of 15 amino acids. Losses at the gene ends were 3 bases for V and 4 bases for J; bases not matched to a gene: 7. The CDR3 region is CASSHGRGARETQYF. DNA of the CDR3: TGTGCCAGCAGCCACGGGCGGGGGGCACGAGAGACCCAGTACTTC.

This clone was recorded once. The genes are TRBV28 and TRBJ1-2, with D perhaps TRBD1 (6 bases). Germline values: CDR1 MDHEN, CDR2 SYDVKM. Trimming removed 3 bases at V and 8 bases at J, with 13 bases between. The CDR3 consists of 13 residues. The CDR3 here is CASSFVQGHGYTF. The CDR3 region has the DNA TGTGCCAGCAGTTTTGTGCAGGGACACGGCTACACCTTC.

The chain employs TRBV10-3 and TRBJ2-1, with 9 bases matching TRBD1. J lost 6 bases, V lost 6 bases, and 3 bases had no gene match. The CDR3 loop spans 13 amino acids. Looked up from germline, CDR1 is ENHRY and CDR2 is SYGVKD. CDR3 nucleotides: TGTGCCATCAGACAGGGGGCGGTCAATGAGCAGTTCTTC. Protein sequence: CAIRQGAVNEQFF.

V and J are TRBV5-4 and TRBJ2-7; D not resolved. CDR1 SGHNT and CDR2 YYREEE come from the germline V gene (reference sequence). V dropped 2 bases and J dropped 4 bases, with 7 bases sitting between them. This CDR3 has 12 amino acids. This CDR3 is CASSLSGYEQYF. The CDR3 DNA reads TGTGCCAGCAGCTTATCAGGTTACGAGCAGTACTTC.

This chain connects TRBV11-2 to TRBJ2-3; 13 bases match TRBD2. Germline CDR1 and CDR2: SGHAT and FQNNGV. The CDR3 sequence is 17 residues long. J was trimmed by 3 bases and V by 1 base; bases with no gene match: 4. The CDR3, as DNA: TGTGCCAGCAGCTTAGGCACTAGCGGGGGGGTGACAGATACGCAGTATTTT. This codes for CASSLGTSGGVTDTQYF.

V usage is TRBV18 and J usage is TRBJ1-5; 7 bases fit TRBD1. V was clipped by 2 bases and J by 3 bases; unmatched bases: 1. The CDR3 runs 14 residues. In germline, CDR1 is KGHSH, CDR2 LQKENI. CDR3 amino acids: CASSPTGANQPQHF. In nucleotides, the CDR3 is TGTGCCAGCTCACCAACAGGGGCCAATCAGCCCCAGCATTTT.

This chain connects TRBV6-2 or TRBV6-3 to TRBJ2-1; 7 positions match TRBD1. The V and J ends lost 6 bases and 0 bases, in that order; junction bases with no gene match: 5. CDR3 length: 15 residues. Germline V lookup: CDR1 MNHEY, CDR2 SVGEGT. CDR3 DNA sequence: TGTGCCAGCAGCGGACAGGTACTCTCCTACAATGAGCAGTTCTTC. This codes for CASSGQVLSYNEQFF.

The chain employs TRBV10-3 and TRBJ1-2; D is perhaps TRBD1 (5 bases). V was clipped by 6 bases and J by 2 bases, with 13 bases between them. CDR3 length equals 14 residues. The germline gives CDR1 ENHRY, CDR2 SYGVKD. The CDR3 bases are TGTGCCATCAGCAGGGTCGATGACAACTATGGCTACACCTTC. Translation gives CAISRVDDNYGYTF.

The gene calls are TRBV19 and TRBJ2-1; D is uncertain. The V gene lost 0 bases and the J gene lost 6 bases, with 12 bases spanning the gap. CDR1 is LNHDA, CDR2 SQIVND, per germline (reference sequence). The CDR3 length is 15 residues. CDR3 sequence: CASSIEPAPGNEQFF. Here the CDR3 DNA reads TGTGCCAGTAGTATAGAGCCTGCTCCCGGCAATGAGCAGTTCTTC.

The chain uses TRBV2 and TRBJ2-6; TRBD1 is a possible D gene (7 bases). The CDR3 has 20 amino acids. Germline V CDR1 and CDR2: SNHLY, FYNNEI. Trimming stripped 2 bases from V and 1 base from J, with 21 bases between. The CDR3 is CASSERPARRGQSGANVLTF. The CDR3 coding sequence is TGTGCCAGCAGTGAACGACCGGCCAGGCGGGGACAGTCTGGGGCCAACGTCCTGACTTTC. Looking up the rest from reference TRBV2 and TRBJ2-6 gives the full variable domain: EPEVTQTPSHQVTQMGQEVILRCVPISNHLYFYWYRQILGQKVEFLVSFYNNEISEKSEIFDDQFSVERPDGSNFTLKIRSTKLEDSAMYFCASSERPARRGQSGANVLTFGAGSRLTVL.